The 27 T cell receptor beta chains below come from one sample, sequenced in a study of blood T cell repertoires in COVID-19. Sequencing was performed with immunoSEQ multiplex PCR; in TCRdb, only in-frame clones are kept and a portion is missing. In the table there are about 130,000 clones, under 95% of which are singletons. Sequenced sample: peripheral blood. These TCRs come from a man aged 55 to 70 with COVID-19, enrolled during active disease.

V gene TRBV7-2 combines with J gene TRBJ2-7, with TRBD2 matching 14 bases. Trimming took 5 bases from V and 4 from J; bases not matched to a gene: 7. The length of the CDR3 is 16 residues. Germline V lookup: CDR1 SGHTA, CDR2 FQGNSA. In nucleotides, the CDR3 is TGTGCCAGCAGCGGGCCCGGGACTAGCGGGAGTTACGAGCAGTACTTC. Amino acids: CASSGPGTSGSYEQYF.

The J gene is TRBJ2-7, the V gene TRBV6-5, with D tentatively TRBD2 (6 bases). This CDR3 is 12 amino acids long. Germline V gene sequence: CDR1 MNHEY, CDR2 SVGAGI. Trimming left V 10 bases short and J 5 bases short, with 15 bases between. The CDR3 reads CAIRRDGDEQYF. The CDR3 DNA sequence: TGTGCCATAAGGAGGGATGGAGACGAGCAGTACTTC.

This chain links TRBV28 with TRBJ1-5, with D tentatively TRBD1 (6 bases). The CDR3 runs 15 residues. V was cut by 3 bases and J by 7 bases, with 16 bases left in between. Germline V gene sequence: CDR1 MDHEN, CDR2 SYDVKM. The CDR3 loop is CASSFPGQVFQPQHF. The CDR3 coding sequence is TGTGCCAGCAGTTTCCCGGGACAAGTATTCCAGCCCCAGCATTTT.

This chain connects TRBV4-2 to TRBJ2-3; TRBD2 matches at 13 bases. Germline assignment: CDR1 LGHNA and CDR2 YNFKEQ. This CDR3 contains 19 residues. The ends lost 0 bases at V and 3 bases at J; junction bases unmatched: 9. The CDR3 nucleotides read TGTGCCAGCAGCCAAGAAATTTTGACTAGCGGGAGGAGAACAGATACGCAGTATTTT. Translated: CASSQEILTSGRRTDTQYF.

The J gene is TRBJ1-1, the V gene TRBV11-2; D unclear. This CDR3 is built from 13 residues. The germline CDR1 and CDR2 sequences are SGHAT and FQNNGV. The germline V and J ends were trimmed by 2 bases and 1 base, with 5 bases remaining between them. DNA for the CDR3: TGTGCCAGCAGCTTATTGGCGAACACTGAAGCTTTCTTT. Translating gives CASSLLANTEAFF.

This chain joins TRBV6-5 and TRBJ1-1; no clear D gene. V lost 2 bases and J lost 0, with 10 bases in between. The CDR3 spans 15 residues. CDR1 is MNHEY, CDR2 SVGAGI, per germline. Written as DNA, the CDR3 is TGTGCCAGCAGTTACGATGGGCTACTGAACACTGAAGCTTTCTTT. Encoded protein: CASSYDGLLNTEAFF.

The rearrangement links TRBV12-3 or TRBV12-4 to TRBJ1-5; D is unclear. CDR3 length equals 13 residues. V was pared by 0 bases and J by 15 bases, with 15 bases between. In DNA form, the CDR3 reads TGTGCCAGCAGTTTAGCAGTGGAGGGATCTCGGCATTTT. Translated, it gives CASSLAVEGSRHF.

This rearrangement joins TRBV21-1 to TRBJ2-5; the D call of TRBD2 is as the table states it, not checked on the DNA. TRBV21-1 is a recognized pseudogene. This CDR3 has 17 residues. The CDR3 region has the DNA TGTGCCAGCAGCAAAGCTCGGTTAGCGGGGGATCAAGAGACCCAGTACTTC. Translated, it gives CASSKARLAGDQETQYF.

The chain carries TRBV19 and TRBJ1-1, with a possible D match to TRBD1 (6 bases). V was clipped by 8 bases and J by 1 base, with 14 bases between them. Germline loops: CDR1 LNHDA, CDR2 SQIVND (reference sequence). The length of the CDR3 is 14 residues. The CDR3 spells CASCHLRGNTEAFF. The CDR3 DNA sequence: TGTGCCAGTTGCCACCTCAGGGGGAACACTGAAGCTTTCTTT.

The V gene is TRBV11-2, the J gene TRBJ2-7; D is unresolved. V was trimmed by 7 bases and J by 0 bases, leaving 25 bases between them. CDR1 is SGHAT and CDR2 is FQNNGV in the germline V gene. The CDR3 length is 18 residues. The CDR3 sequence is CASTPLPPNYRNSYEQYF. As DNA, the CDR3 is TGTGCCAGCACCCCGCTTCCCCCAAATTACAGAAACTCCTACGAGCAGTACTTC.

The genes are TRBV7-9 and TRBJ2-5; 9 bases agree with TRBD1. Germline values: CDR1 SEHNR, CDR2 FQNEAQ (reference sequence). V trimming: 4 bases; J trimming: 5 bases; junction bases outside the gene matches: 8. This CDR3 has 15 residues. The CDR3 here is CASSSGQGRWETQYF. CDR3 nucleotide sequence: TGTGCCAGCAGCTCCGGACAGGGGAGATGGGAGACCCAGTACTTC.

The chain carries TRBV10-3 and TRBJ1-5; maybe TRBD1 (6 bases). The germline gives CDR1 ENHRY, CDR2 SYGVKD. The V and J ends lost 0 bases and 8 bases respectively, with 11 bases between them. This CDR3 is 14 amino acids long. This CDR3 is CAISESGEGEPQHF. Here the CDR3 DNA reads TGTGCCATCAGTGAGTCGGGGGAGGGGGAGCCCCAGCATTTT.

A single count supports this clone. CDR3 loop: CASSYSQGEQYF. CDR3 in DNA: TGTGCCAGCAGTTACTCACAGGGCGAGCAGTACTTC. The chain carries TRBV6-5 and TRBJ2-7, with a weak D call TRBD1 (6 bases). Germline V gives CDR1 MNHEY, CDR2 SVGAGI. The CDR3 has 12 residues. Deletions cut 0 bases from V and 6 bases from J, with 6 bases between.

The V call is TRBV9, the J call TRBJ2-2, with TRBD2 as a possible D gene (5 bases). Germline lookup yields CDR1 SGDLS and CDR2 YYNGEE. There are 15 residues in the CDR3. V was cut by 5 bases and J by 4 bases, with 15 bases left in between. CDR3: CASSGLRSGTGELFF. CDR3 DNA: TGTGCCAGCAGTGGGTTGAGGAGCGGCACCGGGGAGCTGTTTTTT.

Here the CDR3 DNA reads TGTGCCAGTAGTCCTCGGGGGACTAGCGGGAGCATCGGGGAGCTGTTTTTT. Its translation: CASSPRGTSGSIGELFF. The V gene is TRBV19, the J gene TRBJ2-2; TRBD2 matches at 14 bases. Germline lookup yields CDR1 LNHDA and CDR2 SQIVND (reference sequence). The CDR3 spans 17 residues. V dropped 5 bases and J dropped 7; count of bases not matched to a gene: 9.

There are a few counts of this clone. This chain uses TRBV2 with TRBJ2-2, with unresolved D. Trimming pared 6 bases from V and 4 bases from J, leaving 9 bases between. This CDR3 is built from 13 residues. CDR1 and CDR2 from the germline V gene are SNHLY and FYNNEI. The CDR3 spells CASRLLLTGELFF. The CDR3 DNA is TGTGCCAGCAGATTACTACTCACCGGGGAGCTGTTTTTT. The whole variable domain, remainder taken from reference TRBV2 and TRBJ2-2, is EPEVTQTPSHQVTQMGQEVILRCVPISNHLYFYWYRQILGQKVEFLVSFYNNEISEKSEIFDDQFSVERPDGSNFTLKIRSTKLEDSAMYFCASRLLLTGELFFGEGSRLTVL.

The rearrangement uses TRBV3-1 (or the pseudogene TRBV3-2) and TRBJ1-2, with D perhaps matching TRBD1 (6 bases). This CDR3 has 15 amino acids. Trimming removed 4 bases from V and 5 bases from J, with 17 bases in between. Germline V gene lookup returns CDR1 LGHDT and CDR2 YNNKEL (reference sequence). Written as DNA, the CDR3 is TGTGCCAGCAGCCTCCGGGACAACGACCTTTATGGCTACACCTTC. As protein: CASSLRDNDLYGYTF.

The chain couples TRBV6-5 to TRBJ1-1; D gene ambiguous. Trimming stripped 4 bases from V and 1 base from J, with 13 bases between. The V gene's germline CDR1 is MNHEY and CDR2 SVGAGI. The CDR3 spans 15 residues. The CDR3 loop is CASSSLRARNTEAFF. DNA of the CDR3: TGTGCCAGCAGTTCGTTGAGGGCGAGGAACACTGAAGCTTTCTTT.

This clone was recorded once. V gene TRBV6-5 combines with J gene TRBJ1-2, with D perhaps TRBD1 (6 bases). The CDR3 extends over 16 amino acids. The V end was cut by 0 bases, the J end by 4 bases, with 15 bases between. In germline, CDR1 is MNHEY, CDR2 SVGAGI. In nucleotides, the CDR3 is TGTGCCAGCAGTTACTCGATACTCGAGACAGGCTATGGCTACACCTTC. Protein: CASSYSILETGYGYTF.

The CDR3 loop reads CASSHRTGEAFF. The CDR3, as DNA: TGTGCCAGCAGCCACCGGACGGGGGAAGCTTTCTTT. J is TRBJ1-1 and V is TRBV3-1 (or the pseudogene TRBV3-2); D call uncertain. V was clipped by 3 bases and J by 8 bases, with 10 bases between them. The CDR3 runs to 12 residues. CDR1 is LGHDT and CDR2 is YNNKEL in the germline V gene (reference sequence).

The CDR3 protein is CAWSPQVNSPLHF. The CDR3 DNA reads as TGTGCCTGGAGTCCCCAGGTTAATTCACCCCTCCACTTT. V is TRBV30 and J is TRBJ1-6; D remains unclear. Trimming took off 2 bases at V and 6 bases at J, with 8 bases between the two ends. The CDR3 is 13 amino acids. Looked up from germline, CDR1 is GTSNPN and CDR2 is SVGIG (reference sequence).

This rearrangement joins TRBV11-3 to TRBJ1-2; the match to TRBD1 covers 12 bases. This CDR3 contains 17 residues. Germline loops: CDR1 SGHNT, CDR2 YENEEA. J gave up 0 bases and V 5 bases, and 7 bases lay outside the gene matches. CDR3 sequence reads: CASSRGQGAGANYGYTF. CDR3 nucleotide sequence: TGTGCCAGCAGCAGGGGACAGGGGGCCGGTGCTAACTATGGCTACACCTTC.

This clone has only one observation. The chain is built from TRBV6-1 and TRBJ1-1; no clear D gene. There are 13 residues in the CDR3. In germline, CDR1 is MNHNS, CDR2 SASEGT. Trimming removed 3 bases from V and 8 bases from J, with 13 bases in between. CDR3 in DNA: TGTGCCAGCAGTGACACAGAAGAAAGGGAAGCTTTCTTT. Residues: CASSDTEEREAFF.

This chain joins TRBV9 and TRBJ2-7; 8 nucleotides align to TRBD2. With 3 bases clipped from V and 2 bases from J, the junction kept 4 bases outside the gene matches. The CDR3 has 14 amino acids. Germline V CDR1 and CDR2: SGDLS, YYNGEE. CDR3 nucleotides: TGTGCCAGCAGCGAGACTAGCGATACCTACGAGCAGTACTTC. Protein: CASSETSDTYEQYF.

V and J are TRBV4-1 and TRBJ2-3; 9 nucleotides match TRBD2. V dropped 6 bases and J dropped 0; count of bases not matched to a gene: 10. The CDR3 totals 17 residues. Germline CDR1 is MGHRA and CDR2 is YSYEKL. The chain's CDR3 is CASRENPTSGSTDTQYF. The CDR3 region has the DNA TGCGCCAGCAGAGAGAACCCGACTAGCGGAAGCACAGATACGCAGTATTTT.

The chain uses TRBV5-1 and TRBJ2-1, with TRBD2 matching over 11 bases. The CDR3 spans 16 residues. Unmatched junction bases numbered 6, after V lost 0 bases and J lost 7 bases. The V gene's germline CDR1 is SGHRS and CDR2 YFSETQ. CDR3 region: CASSLVGASGRNEQFF. In DNA, the CDR3 is TGCGCCAGCAGCTTGGTTGGCGCTAGCGGGAGGAATGAGCAGTTCTTC.

J is TRBJ1-3 and V is TRBV30, with a possible D match to TRBD1 (6 bases). Germline V gene lookup returns CDR1 GTSNPN and CDR2 SVGIG (reference sequence). V lost 4 bases and J lost 4, with 23 bases in between. The CDR3 spans 17 residues. The CDR3 protein is CAWIPQGRDGPGNTIYF. The CDR3 DNA follows: TGTGCCTGGATTCCGCAGGGGAGAGACGGCCCGGGAAACACCATATATTTT. Complete variable domain (other parts from reference TRBV30 and TRBJ1-3): SQTIHQWPATLVQPVGSPLSLECTVEGTSNPNLYWYRQAAGRGLQLLFYSVGIGQISSEVPQNLSASRPQDRQFILSSKKLLLSDSGFYLCAWIPQGRDGPGNTIYFGEGSWLTVV.